The following is a T cell receptor beta chain sequence with its context. The CDR3 is 17 amino acids. The germline V and J ends were trimmed by 5 bases and 5 bases, with 24 bases remaining between them. Germline assignment: CDR1 SGHAT and CDR2 FQNNGV. This record belongs to a study of blood T cell repertoires in COVID-19. Study-level information: Spain, Italy and the United States supplied samples that represented acute and convalescent COVID-19. T cells, B-cell-depleted T cells, or PBMCs supplied cDNA or gDNA.

In the original analysis: Amplified reference gene primers provided the basis for estimating nucleated cell counts. This table comes from immunoSEQ multiplex PCR, and its TCRdb copy is limited to in-frame clones, with some not included. The V and J calls and the clone size are those of that table, but D and trimming were determined from the DNA. The data contain 360,000 or so clones, approximately 89% of them singletons. The sample comprised peripheral blood. The TCR was taken from a woman aged 60-75 years with COVID-19, enrolled during active disease. This chain joins TRBV11-2 and TRBJ1-1, with D possibly TRBD1 on 6 matching bases. DNA of the CDR3: TGTGCCAGCAGCCCCCCCCAGGGGCACCTTATGAGGACTGAAGCTTTCTTT. This translates into CASSPPQGHLMRTEAFF.